This record covers a single T cell receptor beta chain. The data stem from a study of blood T cell repertoires in COVID-19. Study as a whole: COVID-19 samples collected from the United States, Italy and Spain covered acute and convalescent phases. T cells, B-cell-depleted T cells, or PBMCs provided the cDNA or gDNA that served as material.

In the authors' methods: Scientists estimated how many nucleated cells there were by amplifying reference gene primers. The data were produced by immunoSEQ multiplex PCR, yet TCRdb's version contains in-frame clones alone and is incomplete. Clonal size and the V and J genes are those of that table, whereas D and trimming came from the DNA. The data contain hundreds of thousands of clones, 80% to 90% of them singletons. The germline CDR1 and CDR2 sequences are MNHEY and SVGEGT. Trimming left V 2 bases short and J 10 bases short, with 11 bases between. CDR3 length: 12 amino acids. Sequenced: peripheral blood. V usage is TRBV6-2 or TRBV6-3 and J usage is TRBJ1-1; no definite D call. This TCR was sampled from a woman aged 45-65 years who had recovered from COVID-19. The CDR3 spells CASSYGGKGAFF. In nucleotides, the CDR3 is TGTGCCAGCAGTTACGGAGGGAAGGGAGCTTTCTTT.